These 21 T cell receptor beta chains came from one sample sequenced in a study of shared clonotypes between healthy human individuals. The table came from immunoSEQ multiplex PCR; TCRdb's copy has only in-frame clones and leaves some out. Found here are about 480,000 clones, about four fifths of them singletons; the top ten hold roughly 13%. The sample comprised PBMCs. These receptors all come from a woman in her thirties or forties in good health. Some clones in this sample may be carry-over from other donors' samples.

J is TRBJ2-1 and V is TRBV5-1; TRBD2 might be the D (5 bases). The CDR3 consists of 14 residues. Trimming shortened V by 1 base and J by 7 bases, and 12 bases separated the two germline ends. Germline lookup yields CDR1 SGHRS and CDR2 YFSETQ. The CDR3 sequence: CASSLSAAVNEQFF. DNA of the CDR3: TGCGCCAGCAGCTTGTCAGCGGCCGTTAATGAGCAGTTCTTC. Full variable domain (remainder filled in from reference TRBV5-1 and TRBJ2-1): KAGVTQTPRYLIKTRGQQVTLSCSPISGHRSVSWYQQTPGQGLQFLFEYFSETQRNKGNFPGRFSGRQFSNSRSEMNVSTLELGDSALYLCASSLSAAVNEQFFGPGTRLTVL.

The chain is built from TRBV20-1 and TRBJ2-2; D is unclear. Germline lookup yields CDR1 DFQATT and CDR2 SNEGSKA (reference sequence). The ends were cut back, 6 bases at V and 5 bases at J, with 7 bases in the middle. This CDR3 has 11 amino acids. The DNA of the CDR3 is TGCAGTGCCCCTCGTACCGGGGAGCTGTTTTTT. Residues: CSAPRTGELFF.

This rearrangement joins TRBV18 to TRBJ1-1; 8 bases line up with TRBD1. Germline V gene data show CDR1 as KGHSH and CDR2 as LQKENI. The CDR3 spans 14 residues. Unmatched junction bases numbered 6, after V lost 3 bases and J lost 6 bases. The CDR3 region is CASSPRQGFAEAFF. CDR3 sequence (DNA): TGTGCCAGCTCACCCCGACAGGGGTTCGCTGAAGCTTTCTTT.

Here the CDR3 reads CASSESENTEAFF. The CDR3, as DNA: TGCGCCAGCAGTGAGTCTGAGAACACTGAAGCTTTCTTT. This chain connects TRBV10-2 to TRBJ1-1; D ambiguous. Germline values: CDR1 WSHSY, CDR2 SAAADI. V was pared by 0 bases and J by 1 base, with 3 bases between. The CDR3 has 13 amino acids.

This clone was seen a few times. V is TRBV4-2 and J is TRBJ2-1, with 8 nucleotides matching TRBD1. The germline CDR1 and CDR2 sequences are LGHNA and YNFKEQ. The CDR3 is made up of 16 amino acids. The ends lost 5 bases at V and 3 bases at J; junction bases unmatched: 9. The CDR3 here is CASSSSGTGYYNEQFF. In DNA, the CDR3 is TGTGCCAGCAGCTCATCCGGGACAGGCTACTACAATGAGCAGTTCTTC.

The V and J genes are TRBV10-3 and TRBJ2-3; 8 bases line up with TRBD2. V dropped 4 bases and J dropped 0; count of bases not matched to a gene: 3. Germline values: CDR1 ENHRY, CDR2 SYGVKD. The length of the CDR3 is 15 residues. The CDR3 loop reads CAISASSGSTDTQYF. The CDR3 DNA is TGTGCCATCAGTGCTTCTAGCGGGAGCACAGATACGCAGTATTTT.

V is TRBV6-5 and J is TRBJ2-7; TRBD2 aligns across 12 bases. The CDR3 runs to 14 residues. Germline V gives CDR1 MNHEY, CDR2 SVGAGI. V gave up 6 bases and J gave up 7 bases; unmatched junction bases: 7. CDR3 in amino acids: CASRQGLAGGEQYF. The DNA for the CDR3 is TGTGCCAGCAGGCAGGGGCTAGCGGGAGGGGAGCAGTACTTC.

This chain uses TRBV7-5 with TRBJ2-3. TRBV7-5 is recorded as a pseudogene. The CDR3 spans 16 residues. The CDR3 DNA is TGTGTCAGAAGCTGGACGTATCACCACTGGGCAGATACGCAGTATTTT. Protein product: CVRSWTYHHWADTQYF.

V gene TRBV5-6 combines with J gene TRBJ2-7, with 9 nucleotides matching TRBD2. Per germline, CDR1 SGHDT and CDR2 YYEEEE. The V segment lost 0 bases and the J segment 6 bases; nucleotides outside the gene matches: 7. The CDR3 has 15 amino acids. CDR3 DNA: TGTGCCAGCAGCTTGGAGCTAGCGGGACAGCGCGAGCAGTACTTC. This codes for CASSLELAGQREQYF.

This clone was counted a single time. This likely reflects a read error, since a far larger clone is one base away. At the DNA level, this CDR3 is encoded by other sequences in the same sample as well. This chain connects TRBV5-1 to TRBJ2-5; no clear D. The CDR3 is 11 residues long. V gave up 2 bases and J gave up 2 bases, with 1 base separating them. Germline CDR1 reads SGHRS; CDR2 reads YFSETQ. CDR3: CASSLQETQYF. CDR3 sequence (DNA): TGCGCCAGCAGCTTACAAGAGACCCAGTACTTC.

A note on this clone: The sample has other DNA sequences that encode this CDR3 too. The chain is built from TRBV30 and TRBJ2-5; D assignment may be TRBD1 or TRBD2 (6 bases each). Between the trimmed V and J ends, which lost 2 bases and 1 base, there was a span of 8 bases. Looked up from germline, CDR1 is GTSNPN and CDR2 is SVGIG (reference sequence). The CDR3 totals 13 residues. CDR3 protein: CAWSPGAQETQYF. In nucleotides, the CDR3 is TGTGCCTGGAGTCCGGGGGCCCAAGAGACCCAGTACTTC. The full variable domain, with the rest looked up from reference TRBV30 and TRBJ2-5, is SQTIHQWPATLVQPVGSPLSLECTVEGTSNPNLYWYRQAAGRGLQLLFYSVGIGQISSEVPQNLSASRPQDRQFILSSKKLLLSDSGFYLCAWSPGAQETQYFGPGTRLLVL.

V usage is TRBV30 and J usage is TRBJ2-2; unclear D gene. Trimming pared 1 base from V and 4 bases from J, leaving 7 bases between. Per the germline V gene, CDR1 is GTSNPN and CDR2 is SVGIG (reference sequence). The CDR3 consists of 13 residues. The CDR3 nucleotides read TGTGCCTGGAGTGCGGACGTCACCGGGGAGCTGTTTTTT. Translating it yields CAWSADVTGELFF.

This clone was seen a handful of times. Here the CDR3 reads CASSLRTGRVSEQYF. DNA of the CDR3: TGTGCCAGCAGCTTAAGGACCGGGAGGGTGAGCGAGCAGTACTTC. This chain links TRBV7-2 with TRBJ2-7; TRBD2 matches at 8 bases. The germline CDR1 and CDR2 sequences are SGHTA and FQGNSA. V lost 2 bases and J lost 6; bases outside the gene matches: 9. This CDR3 contains 15 residues.

The chain recombines TRBV6-5 with TRBJ2-3, with 7 bases fitting TRBD2. CDR1 is MNHEY, CDR2 SVGAGI, per germline. The CDR3 totals 15 residues. V dropped 7 bases and J dropped 2; count of bases not matched to a gene: 9. CDR3 protein: CASTRGAGVTDTQYF. CDR3 sequence (DNA): TGTGCCAGCACCCGAGGGGCGGGAGTCACAGATACGCAGTATTTT.

Comments on this clone: Being one base from a much bigger clone, this may be a read error. The chain joins TRBV4-1 to TRBJ2-7, with D possibly being TRBD2 (7 bases). Germline V lookup: CDR1 MGHRA, CDR2 YSYEKL. This CDR3 contains 19 residues. CDR3 in amino acids: CANSQAPPGAGAGLYEQYF. The CDR3, as DNA: TGCGCCAACAGCCAAGCCCCACCGGGGGCGGGAGCGGGACTATACGAGCAGTACTTC.

This chain uses TRBV11-2 with TRBJ1-2; 9 positions agree with TRBD1. Germline V gene data show CDR1 as SGHAT and CDR2 as FQNNGV. The trim removed 6 bases at V and 5 bases at J, leaving 10 bases unmatched. CDR3 length: 15 amino acids. The CDR3 here is CASRTGTGLQYGYTF. The CDR3 DNA reads TGTGCCAGCAGAACCGGGACAGGGTTACAGTATGGCTACACCTTC. The variable domain in full, with the rest retrieved from reference TRBV11-2 and TRBJ1-2, is EAGVAQSPRYKIIEKRQSVAFWCNPISGHATLYWYQQILGQGPKLLIQFQNNGVVDDSQLPKDRFSAERLKGVDSTLKIQPAKLEDSAVYLCASRTGTGLQYGYTFGSGTRLTVV.

The CDR3 spells CASSGDFLNSYNEQFF. CDR3 DNA: TGTGCCAGCAGCGGGGACTTCCTGAACTCCTACAATGAGCAGTTCTTC. J is TRBJ2-1 and V is TRBV9; a weak D match, TRBD2 (6 bases). This CDR3 spans 16 amino acids. The V end was cut by 3 bases, the J end by 0 bases, with 13 bases between. The germline V gene has CDR1 SGDLS and CDR2 YYNGEE. Complete variable domain (other parts from reference TRBV9 and TRBJ2-1): DSGVTQTPKHLITATGQRVTLRCSPRSGDLSVYWYQQSLDQGLQFLIQYYNGEERAKGNILERFSAQQFPDLHSELNLSSLELGDSALYFCASSGDFLNSYNEQFFGPGTRLTVL.

V usage is TRBV9 and J usage is TRBJ1-5; no reliable D call. Looked up from germline, CDR1 is SGDLS and CDR2 is YYNGEE. Trimming took 3 bases from V and 0 from J, leaving 10 bases between them. The CDR3 spans 15 residues. The CDR3 sequence: CASSGDLNSNQPQHF. The CDR3 nucleotides read TGTGCCAGCAGCGGGGATCTAAATAGCAATCAGCCCCAGCATTTT.

This chain connects TRBV19 to TRBJ1-5; a weak D match, TRBD1 (5 bases). The CDR3 is made up of 15 amino acids. The V gene's germline CDR1 is LNHDA and CDR2 SQIVND (reference sequence). V gave up 0 bases and J gave up 8 bases, with 14 bases separating them. DNA for the CDR3: TGTGCCAGTAGTATAGAAGGTGAAGGGACGAAGCCCCAGCATTTT. Protein: CASSIEGEGTKPQHF. Combining the CDR3 with reference TRBV19 and TRBJ1-5 gives the whole variable domain DGGITQSPKYLFRKEGQNVTLSCEQNLNHDAMYWYRQDPGQGLRLIYYSQIVNDFQKGDIAEGYSVSREKKESFPLTVTSAQKNPTAFYLCASSIEGEGTKPQHFGDGTRLSIL.

The V call is TRBV5-1, the J call TRBJ1-3; unclear D gene. From germline, CDR1 is SGHRS and CDR2 YFSETQ. With 0 bases removed from V and 0 bases from J, the gap between germline ends came to 10 bases. This CDR3 contains 16 residues. CDR3: CASSLDMQSSGNTIYF. In nucleotides, the CDR3 is TGCGCCAGCAGCTTGGACATGCAGAGCTCTGGAAACACCATATATTTT.

CDR3 coding DNA: TGTGCCAGCAGCACGCCGGGACTCACTGAAGCTTTCTTT. This codes for CASSTPGLTEAFF. The chain carries TRBV7-9 and TRBJ1-1; TRBD1 might be the D (5 bases). Germline V gene data show CDR1 as SEHNR and CDR2 as FQNEAQ (reference sequence). V was shortened by 5 bases and J by 4 bases, with 11 bases between the two germline ends. This CDR3 contains 13 residues.